The 18 T cell receptor beta chains in this list originate from one sample, sequenced in a study of blood T cell repertoires in COVID-19. Sequencing was performed with immunoSEQ multiplex PCR; in TCRdb, only in-frame clones are kept and a portion is missing. The sample contains some 490,000 clones, 88% of which appear only once. Sequencing used PBMCs or T cells enriched from blood (not recorded which). These receptors were taken from a woman in her sixties or seventies who had recovered from COVID-19.

The chain carries TRBV12-3 or TRBV12-4 and TRBJ1-5, with a weak D call TRBD1 (6 bases). The V end was cut by 1 base, the J end by 10 bases, with 11 bases between. CDR3 length: 13 amino acids. CDR3 DNA: TGTGCCAGCAGTTTAGGGGGGCGAAACCCCCAGCATTTT. It specifies CASSLGGRNPQHF.

This sequence joins TRBV7-9 and TRBJ1-1, with TRBD1 matching 10 bases. CDR1 and CDR2 from the germline V gene are SEHNR and FQNEAQ (reference sequence). The CDR3 sequence is 16 residues long. The V gene end was trimmed by 3 bases and the J gene end by 6 bases; junction bases not matched to a gene: 10. This CDR3 reads CASSFGQGGVIAEAFF. DNA for the CDR3: TGTGCCAGCAGCTTCGGACAGGGGGGTGTTATCGCTGAAGCTTTCTTT.

The V and J genes are TRBV3-1 (or the pseudogene TRBV3-2) and TRBJ1-6; D remains ambiguous. Germline V lookup: CDR1 LGHDT, CDR2 YNNKEL (reference sequence). Trimming stripped 1 base from V and 10 bases from J, with 8 bases between. CDR3 length: 13 amino acids. This CDR3 is CASSQALGSPLHF. CDR3 DNA: TGTGCCAGCAGCCAAGCCCTCGGGTCACCCCTCCACTTT.

This chain uses TRBV2 with TRBJ1-5, with 8 bases that match TRBD1. V shed 4 bases and J 6 bases; nucleotides not matched to a gene: 8. The CDR3 extends over 15 amino acids. CDR1 and CDR2 from the germline V gene are SNHLY and FYNNEI. The CDR3 loop is CASSAGQGGTQPQHF. CDR3 in DNA: TGTGCCAGCAGTGCAGGACAGGGCGGAACTCAGCCCCAGCATTTT.

The genes are TRBV7-2 and TRBJ1-6, with D tentatively TRBD1 (6 bases). Germline V gene sequence: CDR1 SGHTA, CDR2 FQGNSA. The CDR3 spans 13 residues. V was trimmed by 5 bases and J by 11 bases, leaving 13 bases between them. The CDR3 DNA follows: TGTGCCAGCAGCCGCGACGAGGGGGCACCCCTCCACTTT. Residues: CASSRDEGAPLHF.

This clone appeared a single time. The chain uses TRBV3-1 (or the pseudogene TRBV3-2) and TRBJ2-3; 7 positions agree with TRBD2. CDR3 size: 14 residues. Trimming cost V 5 bases and J 6 bases; bases outside gene matches: 8. In germline, CDR1 is LGHDT, CDR2 YNNKEL (reference sequence). CDR3 region: CASSSDWGGDTQYF. The CDR3 DNA reads TGTGCCAGCAGCTCGGACTGGGGAGGGGATACGCAGTATTTT.

This clone has only one observation. The J gene is TRBJ1-2, the V gene TRBV10-2, with 8 bases matching TRBD1. The germline gives CDR1 WSHSY, CDR2 SAAADI. CDR3 length: 12 residues. The ends lost 5 bases at V and 8 bases at J; junction bases unmatched: 4. This CDR3 reads CASSLQGGGYTF. CDR3 nucleotide sequence: TGCGCCAGCAGTCTACAGGGGGGAGGCTACACCTTC.

This clone was counted a single time. The same CDR3 also results from other DNA sequences found in this sample. The chain carries TRBV9 and TRBJ2-2; 9 bases are a match to TRBD2. Germline V gives CDR1 SGDLS, CDR2 YYNGEE. The trim removed 2 bases at V and 2 bases at J, leaving 1 base unmatched. This CDR3 region has 15 residues. The CDR3 protein is CASSVSGSNTGELFF. The CDR3 bases are TGTGCCAGCAGCGTTAGCGGGAGTAACACCGGGGAGCTGTTTTTT.

V usage is TRBV4-2 and J usage is TRBJ2-1, with D possibly matching TRBD1 (5 bases). There are 14 residues in the CDR3. CDR1 LGHNA and CDR2 YNFKEQ come from the germline V gene. V shed 5 bases and J shed 8 bases, with 16 bases lying between them. The CDR3: CASSTREGVDEQFF. CDR3 nucleotides: TGTGCCAGCAGCACACGAGAAGGGGTCGATGAGCAGTTCTTC.

This chain connects TRBV21-1 to TRBJ2-2; the D call of TRBD2 is as the table states it, not checked on the DNA. TRBV21-1 is annotated as a pseudogene. This CDR3 contains 14 residues. The chain's CDR3 is CAQPAGGYGGELFF. CDR3 DNA sequence: TGTGCCCAGCCGGCGGGGGGGTATGGCGGGGAGCTGTTTTTT.

The genes are TRBV5-4 and TRBJ2-7; a weak D match, TRBD1 (6 bases). V dropped 4 bases and J dropped 6 bases, with 23 bases sitting between them. Per germline, CDR1 SGHNT and CDR2 YYREEE (reference sequence). The CDR3 is made up of 16 amino acids. For the CDR3, the DNA is TGTGCCAGCAGCCTTGAGAGGGGCAGGGGTAGGGTCGAGCAGTACGTC. Translation gives CASSLERGRGRVEQYV.

The chain uses TRBV13 and TRBJ2-7; maybe TRBD2 (5 bases). In germline, CDR1 is PRHDT, CDR2 FYEKMQ (reference sequence). V lost 5 bases to trimming and J lost 3 bases, with 8 bases between them. The CDR3 length is 12 residues. The chain's CDR3 is CASSRLNYEQYF. DNA of the CDR3: TGTGCCAGCAGCCGACTAAACTACGAGCAGTACTTC.

The chain combines TRBV13 with TRBJ1-6, with no clear D. Germline values: CDR1 PRHDT, CDR2 FYEKMQ (reference sequence). The CDR3 is 13 amino acids. Trimming cost V 7 bases and J 5 bases, with 9 bases left between them. The CDR3 loop is CASTSANNSPLHF. The CDR3 region has the DNA TGTGCCAGCACTAGTGCTAATAATTCACCCCTCCACTTT.

The chain uses TRBV2 and TRBJ2-2, with 12 nucleotides matching TRBD1. CDR3 size: 14 residues. V lost 7 bases, J lost 6 bases, and 3 bases stayed unmatched. The germline gives CDR1 SNHLY, CDR2 FYNNEI. The CDR3, as DNA: TGTGCCAGCAAGGGGACAGGGGGCCCCGGGGAGCTGTTTTTT. Its translation is CASKGTGGPGELFF.

This chain uses TRBV25-1 with TRBJ1-2, with 7 nucleotides matching TRBD1. V shed 2 bases and J 6 bases; nucleotides not matched to a gene: 12. The CDR3 extends over 16 amino acids. Germline CDR1 MGHDK, CDR2 SYGVNS. CDR3 loop: CASSEGVIRGPNGYTF. DNA of the CDR3: TGTGCCAGCAGTGAAGGAGTCATTAGGGGGCCGAATGGCTACACCTTC.

This chain connects TRBV7-2 to TRBJ2-1; 11 positions agree with TRBD2. The CDR3 loop spans 16 amino acids. Germline V lookup: CDR1 SGHTA, CDR2 FQGNSA. Trimming cost V 2 bases and J 4 bases; bases outside gene matches: 4. The CDR3 region is CASSLSGLAAYNEQFF. DNA of the CDR3: TGTGCCAGCAGCTTATCGGGACTAGCGGCATACAATGAGCAGTTCTTC.

This sequence joins TRBV7-9 and TRBJ1-1, with D tentatively TRBD1 (6 bases). V was cut by 3 bases and J by 4 bases, with 15 bases left in between. The CDR3 covers 15 residues. In germline, CDR1 is SEHNR, CDR2 FQNEAQ (reference sequence). In DNA, the CDR3 is TGTGCCAGCAGCTTTAGGGGGGGGGACCCCACTGAAGCTTTCTTT. Protein product: CASSFRGGDPTEAFF.

This clone was detected a few times. The gene calls are TRBV7-8 and TRBJ2-7; 8 positions agree with TRBD2. The V segment lost 5 bases and the J segment 5 bases; nucleotides outside the gene matches: 11. The length of the CDR3 is 15 residues. Germline values: CDR1 SGHVS, CDR2 FQNEAQ. CDR3 sequence reads: CASSPTGTSTHEQYF. CDR3 DNA sequence: TGTGCCAGCAGCCCGACCGGGACTAGTACCCACGAGCAGTACTTC.